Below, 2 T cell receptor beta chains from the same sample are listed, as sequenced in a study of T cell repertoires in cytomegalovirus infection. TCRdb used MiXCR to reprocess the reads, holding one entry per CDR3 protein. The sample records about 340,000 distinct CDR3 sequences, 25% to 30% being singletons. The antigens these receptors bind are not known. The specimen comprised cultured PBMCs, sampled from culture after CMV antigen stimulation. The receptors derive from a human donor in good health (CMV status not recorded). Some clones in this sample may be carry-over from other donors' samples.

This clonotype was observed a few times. The CDR3 loop is CASSLGRGWPQHF. The CDR3, as DNA: TGTGCCAGCAGCTTAGGCAGAGGGTGGCCCCAGCATTTT. The rearrangement uses TRBV13 and TRBJ1-5; D is unclear. The CDR3 runs to 13 residues. Per the germline V gene, CDR1 is PRHDT and CDR2 is FYEKMQ (reference sequence). Trimming stripped 0 bases from V and 9 bases from J, with 9 bases between.

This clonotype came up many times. The CDR3 DNA sequence: TGTGCCAGCAGCTTACGCGGGAGTCTCCGGGGATTAGCCAAAAACATTCAGTACTTC. It translates to CASSLRGSLRGLAKNIQYF. The chain combines TRBV13 with TRBJ2-4; the match to TRBD2 covers 7 bases. V lost 2 bases and J lost 0; bases outside the gene matches: 13. The germline CDR1 and CDR2 sequences are PRHDT and FYEKMQ (reference sequence). The CDR3 has 19 amino acids.